This passage covers 32 T cell receptor beta chains from one sample sequenced in a study of blood T cells in healthy people across ages. The use of a sample-barcoded 5' primer and a J-beta primer mix characterized a second PCR of about 7 to 12 cycles. TCRdb itself ran the 5' RACE reads through MiXCR, one entry per CDR3 protein. This sample yields about a million distinct CDR3 sequences, of which 35% to 40% are seen a single time; over 10% belongs to the top ten. The sample comprised blood. The receptor source for this set is a man between 18 and 29 years old in good health.

The chain links TRBV12-5 to TRBJ2-4; 7 bases fit TRBD1. Trimming cost V 4 bases and J 6 bases; bases outside gene matches: 9. Germline CDR1 and CDR2: LGHNT and FRNRAP. The CDR3 runs to 15 residues. CDR3 protein: CASGSPGTDLNIQYF. For the CDR3, the DNA is TGTGCTAGTGGTTCCCCCGGGACAGACTTAAACATTCAGTACTTC.

The CDR3 DNA reads as TGTGCCAGCAGCCCGGGACACCCAAATACGCAGTATTTT. Amino acids: CASSPGHPNTQYF. The chain carries TRBV7-6 and TRBJ2-3, with a tentative D call TRBD1 (6 bases). Trimming removed 5 bases from V and 7 bases from J, with 13 bases in between. This CDR3 comprises 13 residues. CDR1 and CDR2 from the germline V gene are SGHVS and FNYEAQ.

Note on this clonotype: A read error may produce the germline difference seen at one junction end. J is TRBJ1-2 and V is TRBV20-1; D possibly corresponds to TRBD1 (5 bases). Germline V gene data show CDR1 as DFQATT and CDR2 as SNEGSKA (reference sequence). This CDR3 region has 12 residues. This CDR3 is CSARESAWGCTF. The CDR3 nucleotides read TGCAGTGCTAGGGAGTCGGCATGGGGCTGCACCTTC.

There are a few counts of this clonotype. The chain is built from TRBV7-8 and TRBJ1-2; 7 positions agree with TRBD1. CDR1 is SGHVS, CDR2 FQNEAQ, per germline. The V and J ends lost 10 bases and 0 bases, in that order; junction bases with no gene match: 8. The CDR3 covers 14 residues. This CDR3 is CATGDRVANYGYTF. The CDR3 nucleotides are TGTGCCACCGGCGACAGGGTAGCTAACTATGGCTACACCTTC.

The CDR3 loop is CASSVIYYNEQFF. The CDR3 DNA reads TGTGCCAGCAGTGTAATCTACTACAATGAGCAGTTCTTC. The rearrangement links TRBV27 to TRBJ2-1; D is unclear. Trimming took off 5 bases at V and 3 bases at J, with 8 bases between the two ends. Germline V CDR1 and CDR2: MNHEY, SMNVEV (reference sequence). The CDR3 has 13 amino acids.

The chain joins TRBV4-3 to TRBJ2-4; the D gene is possibly TRBD1 (7 bases). The J call is doubtful: the DNA matches TRBJ2-7 better. The CDR3 consists of 14 residues. Germline CDR1 and CDR2: LGHNA and YSLEER. The CDR3, as DNA: TGCGCCAGCAGCCATTACAGGGGACTCTACGAGCAGTACTTC. Protein sequence: CASSHYRGLYEQYF.

This chain uses TRBV4-3 with TRBJ1-1, with 10 bases that match TRBD1. The CDR3 sequence is 15 residues long. Germline-derived CDR1 and CDR2 are LGHNA and YSLEER. Germline trimming cut 5 bases from V and 9 bases from J; bases unmatched to any gene: 12. CDR3 DNA: TGCGCCAGCAGCGGGGGGACAGGGGATGTTCTTAAAGCTTTCTTT. It yields the protein CASSGGTGDVLKAFF.

The chain has TRBV6-2 or TRBV6-3 and TRBJ2-3, with D possibly being TRBD1 or TRBD2 (5 bases each). CDR3 length: 14 residues. The germline CDR1 and CDR2 sequences are MNHEY and SVGEGT. Between the trimmed V and J ends, which lost 11 bases and 3 bases, there was a span of 18 bases. CDR3 amino acids: CAATGQRVTDTQYF. The CDR3 bases are TGTGCCGCCACGGGGCAAAGGGTGACAGATACGCAGTATTTT.

This clonotype was seen more than once but under ten times. The V and J genes are TRBV6-5 and TRBJ1-2, with D hard to call. The germline CDR1 and CDR2 sequences are MNHEY and SVGAGI. CDR3 size: 14 residues. V lost 9 bases, J lost 4 bases, and 18 bases lay in between. CDR3 bases: TGTGCCAGTAGCTCTATAGGACGGAGCTATGGCTACACCTTC. Its protein is CASSSIGRSYGYTF.

In its sample, this clonotype was seen a few times. CDR3 loop: CATSRDKGSNEKLFF. CDR3 sequence (DNA): TGTGCCACCAGCAGAGATAAGGGGTCTAATGAAAAACTGTTTTTT. V and J are TRBV15 and TRBJ1-4; TRBD1 might be the D (5 bases). This CDR3 contains 15 residues. Between the trimmed V and J ends, which lost 0 bases and 3 bases, there was a span of 8 bases. Germline V gives CDR1 LNHNV, CDR2 YYDKDF (reference sequence). The full variable domain, in which reference TRBV15 and TRBJ1-4 provide the parts outside the CDR3, is DAMVIQNPRYQVTQFGKPVTLSCSQTLNHNVMYWYQQKSSQAPKLLFHYYDKDFNNEADTPDNFQSRRPNTSFCFLDIRSPGLGDTAMYLCATSRDKGSNEKLFFGSGTQLSVL.

This clonotype was detected many times. A read error may be the cause here, since a much bigger clone is one base away. The rearrangement uses TRBV3-1 and TRBJ2-1; D is possibly TRBD1 (5 bases). Germline CDR1 is LGHDT and CDR2 is YNNKEL (reference sequence). The CDR3 is made up of 17 amino acids. The ends were cut back, 0 bases at V and 0 bases at J, with 12 bases in the middle. CDR3 loop: CASSQEDSASSYNEQFF. The CDR3 DNA is TGTGCCAGCAGCCAAGAAGACAGTGCCTCCTCCTACAATGAGCAGTTCTTC.

The V and J genes are TRBV14 and TRBJ1-2; D is perhaps TRBD1 (5 bases). V was shortened by 1 base and J by 4 bases, with 16 bases between the two germline ends. The CDR3 sequence is 16 residues long. Per germline, CDR1 SGHDN and CDR2 FVKESK. The CDR3 DNA sequence: TGTGCCAGCAGCCAAGGGTTCGAGGGGCAGAGCTATGGCTACACCTTC. This sequence encodes CASSQGFEGQSYGYTF.

The chain is built from TRBV20-1 and TRBJ2-5, with 8 nucleotides matching TRBD2. This CDR3 contains 15 residues. J lost 0 bases, V lost 5 bases, and 8 bases had no gene match. Looked up from germline, CDR1 is DFQATT and CDR2 is SNEGSKA (reference sequence). CDR3 bases: TGCAGTGCTGCCCGGGGGGGCCGGTACCAAGAGACCCAGTACTTC. As protein: CSAARGGRYQETQYF.

J is TRBJ2-1 and V is TRBV4-1; perhaps D is TRBD1 or TRBD2 (6 bases each). The assigned J gene may be wrong: the sequence end matches TRBJ2-7 better. Germline V gene lookup returns CDR1 MGHRA and CDR2 YSYEKL. This CDR3 has 16 residues. CDR3 sequence: CASSQDSRGLDNEQYF. The CDR3 nucleotides are TGCGCCAGCAGCCAAGATTCCCGGGGGCTCGACAATGAGCAGTACTTC.

The rearrangement uses TRBV5-1 and TRBJ1-1; D gene ambiguous. Trimming removed 2 bases at V and 1 base at J, with 15 bases between. The CDR3 is 16 amino acids. Germline lookup yields CDR1 SGHRS and CDR2 YFSETQ. DNA for the CDR3: TGCGCCAGCAGCTTAGACCCGGGATGGCCGAACACTGAAGCTTTCTTT. Residues: CASSLDPGWPNTEAFF. The full variable domain, its missing parts supplied by reference TRBV5-1 and TRBJ1-1, is KAGVTQTPRYLIKTRGQQVTLSCSPISGHRSVSWYQQTPGQGLQFLFEYFSETQRNKGNFPGRFSGRQFSNSRSEMNVSTLELGDSALYLCASSLDPGWPNTEAFFGQGTRLTVV.

The rearrangement joins TRBV5-1 to TRBJ1-4, with D possibly TRBD1 on 6 matching bases. Germline V gene lookup returns CDR1 SGHRS and CDR2 YFSETQ. V lost 6 bases, J lost 4 bases, and 13 bases lay in between. CDR3 length: 14 residues. The CDR3 bases are TGCGCCAGCACCCCAGGGGCGAATAATGAAAAACTGTTTTTT. Protein sequence: CASTPGANNEKLFF. Full variable domain (rest looked up from reference TRBV5-1 and TRBJ1-4): KAGVTQTPRYLIKTRGQQVTLSCSPISGHRSVSWYQQTPGQGLQFLFEYFSETQRNKGNFPGRFSGRQFSNSRSEMNVSTLELGDSALYLCASTPGANNEKLFFGSGTQLSVL.

V is TRBV11-2 and J is TRBJ2-3; TRBD1 might be the D (6 bases). The end of the DNA aligns better with TRBJ1-5, so the J call may be wrong. The CDR3 has 15 residues. The germline gives CDR1 SGHAT, CDR2 FQNNGV. The CDR3 DNA is TGTGCCAGCAGCCTAGGGACACCCAGCACAGATACGCAGCATTTT. Translating gives CASSLGTPSTDTQHF.

A few counts support this clonotype. The chain's CDR3 is CASSTRDLYPADTQYF. The CDR3 DNA sequence: TGTGCCAGCAGCACTCGGGACTTGTATCCAGCAGATACGCAGTATTTT. The V gene is TRBV7-2, the J gene TRBJ2-3, with D perhaps matching TRBD2 (6 bases). The V and J ends lost 5 bases and 4 bases respectively, with 19 bases between them. Germline CDR1 SGHTA, CDR2 FQGNSA. The CDR3 has 16 amino acids. The full variable domain, its missing parts supplied by reference TRBV7-2 and TRBJ2-3, is GAGVSQSPSNKVTEKGKDVELRCDPISGHTALYWYRQSLGQGLEFLIYFQGNSAPDKSGLPSDRFSAERTGGSVSTLTIQRTQQEDSAVYLCASSTRDLYPADTQYFGPGTRLTVL.

This clonotype was detected many times. The J gene is TRBJ2-5, the V gene TRBV28; D is uncertain. Germline V gives CDR1 MDHEN, CDR2 SYDVKM. The CDR3 is 13 amino acids. V dropped 6 bases and J dropped 0 bases, with 8 bases sitting between them. CDR3 residues: CASRPAYQETQYF. The CDR3 nucleotides are TGTGCCAGCAGGCCAGCGTACCAAGAGACCCAGTACTTC.

This rearrangement joins TRBV20-1 to TRBJ1-1; the D is unclear. CDR1 DFQATT and CDR2 SNEGSKA come from the germline V gene (reference sequence). The CDR3 length is 13 residues. V shed 3 bases and J shed 6 bases, with 14 bases lying between them. The CDR3 here is CSASIAVVAEAFF. CDR3 sequence (DNA): TGCAGTGCTAGTATCGCTGTGGTTGCTGAAGCTTTCTTT.

CDR3 nucleotide sequence: TGTGCCAGCAGCCCGGGACAGGGGTGGGGGAACACTGAAGCTTTCTTT. Protein product: CASSPGQGWGNTEAFF. The chain couples TRBV3-1 to TRBJ1-1, with 10 bases matching TRBD1. This CDR3 has 16 amino acids. Germline V gene sequence: CDR1 LGHDT, CDR2 YNNKEL (reference sequence). V lost 4 bases to trimming and J lost 1 base; unmatched junction nucleotides: 6.

This clonotype was observed a few times. This chain uses TRBV12-3 or TRBV12-4 with TRBJ1-5; D is perhaps TRBD1 (6 bases). This CDR3 contains 17 residues. Trimming took 8 bases from V and 0 from J, leaving 20 bases between them. The DNA for the CDR3 is TGTGCCAGCGGGAGAACAGGGTTGGGATATAGCAATCAGCCCCAGCATTTT. This translates into CASGRTGLGYSNQPQHF.

This clonotype was seen a handful of times. The rearrangement links TRBV20-1 to TRBJ1-2; D gene unclear. CDR1 and CDR2 from the germline V gene are DFQATT and SNEGSKA (reference sequence). This CDR3 comprises 12 residues. The V end was cut by 0 bases, the J end by 3 bases, with 5 bases between. The CDR3 DNA follows: TGCAGTGCTAGAGAGCAGGACTATGGCTACACCTTC. Amino acids: CSAREQDYGYTF.

V usage is TRBV7-9 and J usage is TRBJ2-7; D gene unclear. V was cut by 4 bases and J by 0 bases, with 22 bases left in between. There are 18 residues in the CDR3. Germline assignment: CDR1 SEHNR and CDR2 FQNEAQ (reference sequence). CDR3 in DNA: TGTGCCAGCAGCTCGGTCGGCTCCAAAAGGTACGGCTCCTACGAGCAGTACTTC. Amino acids: CASSSVGSKRYGSYEQYF.

Regarding this clonotype: This may arise from a read error, as a much more abundant clone is one base away. The V call is TRBV6-6, the J call TRBJ2-1; 9 bases fit TRBD2. CDR1 and CDR2 from the germline V gene are MNHNY and SVGAGI (reference sequence). Trimming took 7 bases from V and 11 from J; bases not matched to a gene: 12. This CDR3 comprises 14 residues. In nucleotides, the CDR3 is TGTGCCAGCATTAATAGGGCTAGCGGGAATAAGCAGTTCTTC. This sequence encodes CASINRASGNKQFF.

The chain uses TRBV4-2 and TRBJ2-7; D is unresolved. CDR3 length equals 14 residues. Germline CDR1 and CDR2: LGHNA and YNFKEQ. The ends were cut back, 0 bases at V and 3 bases at J, with 9 bases in the middle. CDR3 coding DNA: TGTGCCAGCAGCCAAGATGGCAGCAACTACGAGCAGTACTTC. It yields the protein CASSQDGSNYEQYF.

The chain employs TRBV5-1 and TRBJ2-7; 8 bases line up with TRBD1. Germline assignment: CDR1 SGHRS and CDR2 YFSETQ. This CDR3 spans 16 amino acids. V was clipped by 0 bases and J by 7 bases; unmatched bases: 12. CDR3 DNA: TGCGCCAGCAGCTTGGTTTTGGACAGGGTACCCAATGAGCAGTACTTC. Encoded protein: CASSLVLDRVPNEQYF.

The V call is TRBV6-2 or TRBV6-3, the J call TRBJ2-1; D might be TRBD1 (5 bases). Looked up from germline, CDR1 is MNHEY and CDR2 is SVGEGT. This CDR3 comprises 11 residues. V dropped 10 bases and J dropped 6 bases, with 10 bases sitting between them. The CDR3 loop reads CATGIGNEQFF. The CDR3 coding sequence is TGTGCCACAGGGATTGGCAATGAGCAGTTCTTC.

This chain uses TRBV6-6 with TRBJ2-2; possible D gene TRBD1, 6 bases. V lost 4 bases to trimming and J lost 8 bases, with 17 bases between them. CDR3 length: 15 residues. From germline, CDR1 is MNHNY and CDR2 SVGAGI (reference sequence). CDR3 nucleotides: TGTGCCAGCAGTTCAATACCCCAGGGGCAGGGGGAGCTGTTTTTT. Translated, it gives CASSSIPQGQGELFF.

This clonotype was counted between two and nine times. The chain has TRBV7-2 and TRBJ1-6; D remains ambiguous. With 1 base removed from V and 0 bases from J, the gap between germline ends came to 7 bases. Germline V gives CDR1 SGHTA, CDR2 FQGNSA. The CDR3 consists of 16 residues. Here the CDR3 DNA reads TGTGCCAGCAGCTTAGTGGCGAGCTCCTATAATTCACCCCTCCACTTT. This codes for CASSLVASSYNSPLHF.

This clonotype came up a few times. This chain connects TRBV9 to TRBJ1-2; 7 bases line up with TRBD1. The length of the CDR3 is 16 residues. CDR1 and CDR2 from the germline V gene are SGDLS and YYNGEE. The ends lost 4 bases at V and 0 bases at J; junction bases unmatched: 9. The DNA for the CDR3 is TGTGCCAGCAGCACCTCCCTCAGGGGGGCTAACTATGGCTACACCTTC. It yields the protein CASSTSLRGANYGYTF.

This clonotype was picked up a small number of times. This sequence joins TRBV7-9 and TRBJ2-2, with TRBD1 as a possible D gene (6 bases). Germline V gene lookup returns CDR1 SEHNR and CDR2 FQNEAQ (reference sequence). Trimming removed 2 bases from V and 5 bases from J, with 12 bases in between. The CDR3 covers 15 residues. CDR3 region: CASSLRAGATGELFF. CDR3 DNA sequence: TGTGCCAGCAGCTTACGGGCAGGGGCTACCGGGGAGCTGTTTTTT.